The T cell receptor beta chain under discussion was sequenced for a study of blood T cell repertoires in COVID-19. Study-level information: From T cells, B-cell-depleted T cells, or PBMCs came the material, which was cDNA or gDNA.

The CDR3 consists of 15 residues. The V gene's germline CDR1 is SGHNT and CDR2 YYREEE (reference sequence). Remarks on this clone: A read error may account for a junction end that differs from germline.

Original processing methods: Using reference gene primer amplification, nucleated cell counts were estimated. Repertoires were generated with immunoSEQ multiplex PCR, while TCRdb's copy carries only in-frame clones and drops some. V and J calls plus clone size are reproduced from that table; the DNA served to infer D and trimming. Of 28,000 or so clones in the sample, 85% to 90% are singletons; the top ten hold approximately 7.6%. J is TRBJ1-1 and V is TRBV5-4; D may be TRBD1 (6 bases). This clonotype originated in a human donor in a cohort sampled during active COVID-19. The sequenced sample consisted of peripheral blood. In nucleotides, the CDR3 is TGTGCCAACAGCTTGGTTAAGAACAGGGTCACTGAAGCTTTCTTT. Translating it yields CANSLVKNRVTEAFF.